Following are 21 T cell receptor beta chains from one sample sequenced in a study of blood T cells in healthy people across ages. A second PCR of roughly 7 to 11 cycles used a sample-barcoded 5' primer and a J-beta primer mix. TCRdb reanalysed the 5' RACE reads using MiXCR and keeps one entry per CDR3 protein. This repertoire shows 1.5 million to 2 million distinct CDR3 sequences, over 25% found once; its top ten account for 6.5% to 8.5%. Material for sequencing was blood. The source is a woman in her twenties or thirties in good health.

This clonotype was observed a few times. Compared with germline, one end of the junction differs, possibly owing to a read error. The chain is built from TRBV29-1 and TRBJ1-5, with 8 bases identical to TRBD1. This CDR3 has 13 amino acids. Germline-derived CDR1 and CDR2 are SQVTM and ANQGSEA. In nucleotides, the CDR3 is TGCAACGTTGGGCAGGGGGCAAATCAGCCCCAGCATTTT. Translation gives CNVGQGANQPQHF.

This clonotype was picked up a small number of times. It may be a read error: a sequence one base away is much more abundant. V and J are TRBV6-2 or TRBV6-3 and TRBJ2-1, with TRBD1 matching 8 bases. The CDR3 is made up of 12 amino acids. V dropped 11 bases and J dropped 6; count of bases not matched to a gene: 6. Germline CDR1 is MNHEY and CDR2 is SVGEGT. In DNA, the CDR3 is TGTGCCGCCCAGGGGGCGCGCAATGAGCAGTTCTTC. This encodes CAAQGARNEQFF.

This chain uses TRBV6-6 with TRBJ2-7, with 11 bases fitting TRBD1. The CDR3 is 15 amino acids. Per the germline V gene, CDR1 is MNHNY and CDR2 is SVGAGI (reference sequence). J was trimmed by 5 bases and V by 0 bases; bases with no gene match: 3. CDR3 nucleotide sequence: TGTGCCAGCAGTTACTCGGGACAGGGGGGACACGAGCAGTACTTC. Its protein is CASSYSGQGGHEQYF.

This clonotype was counted many times. The chain joins TRBV28 to TRBJ1-4, with a possible D match to TRBD1 (6 bases). This CDR3 has 14 residues. Trimming took off 5 bases at V and 6 bases at J, with 13 bases between the two ends. The V gene's germline CDR1 is MDHEN and CDR2 SYDVKM. CDR3 coding DNA: TGTGCCAGCAGTACCGGGACAATACATGAAAAACTGTTTTTT. Translating gives CASSTGTIHEKLFF.

This clonotype was picked up many times. The chain employs TRBV7-3 and TRBJ2-1; D is perhaps TRBD2 (5 bases). The V and J ends lost 2 bases and 6 bases respectively, with 8 bases between them. This CDR3 is 13 amino acids long. Germline CDR1 reads SGHTA; CDR2 reads FQGTGA. The CDR3 DNA reads as TGTGCCAGCAGCTTATCGGACTCCAATGAGCAGTTCTTC. As protein: CASSLSDSNEQFF.

The genes are TRBV5-1 and TRBJ1-1; TRBD1 matches at 7 bases. The CDR3 covers 13 residues. With 5 bases clipped from V and 11 bases from J, the junction kept 12 bases outside the gene matches. Germline CDR1 is SGHRS and CDR2 is YFSETQ. The CDR3 nucleotides are TGCGCCAGCAGACAAGGAACGACAGGGTCGGCTTTCTTT. The encoded protein is CASRQGTTGSAFF. The variable domain in full, with the rest retrieved from reference TRBV5-1 and TRBJ1-1, is KAGVTQTPRYLIKTRGQQVTLSCSPISGHRSVSWYQQTPGQGLQFLFEYFSETQRNKGNFPGRFSGRQFSNSRSEMNVSTLELGDSALYLCASRQGTTGSAFFGQGTRLTVV.

This clonotype was counted a few times. It may be a read error: a sequence one base away is much more abundant. V usage is TRBV12-3 or TRBV12-4 and J usage is TRBJ2-3; D possibly corresponds to TRBD1 (6 bases). The length of the CDR3 is 15 residues. DNA of the CDR3: TGTGCCAGCACCGTTCCAGGGGTAAACACAGATGCGCAGTATTTT. The encoded protein is CASTVPGVNTDAQYF.

The sample holds a few counts of this clonotype. The chain links TRBV5-1 to TRBJ2-5, with 10 nucleotides matching TRBD2. V was pared by 7 bases and J by 2 bases, with 5 bases of the junction left unmatched. Germline-derived CDR1 and CDR2 are SGHRS and YFSETQ. CDR3 length: 14 amino acids. The CDR3 sequence: CASVASGGQETQYF. Here the CDR3 DNA reads TGCGCCAGCGTCGCTAGCGGGGGACAAGAGACCCAGTACTTC.

This clonotype has more than one count but fewer than ten. The genes are TRBV7-9 and TRBJ1-4; D call uncertain. The CDR3 has 14 residues. V dropped 3 bases and J dropped 8 bases, with 13 bases sitting between them. Per germline, CDR1 SEHNR and CDR2 FQNEAQ (reference sequence). The CDR3 region is CASSFEQRREKLFF. DNA for the CDR3: TGTGCCAGCAGCTTCGAACAACGAAGAGAAAAACTGTTTTTT.

This clonotype came up many times. The chain is built from TRBV7-2 and TRBJ2-5; 9 positions match TRBD2. CDR1 SGHTA and CDR2 FQGNSA come from the germline V gene. The V and J ends lost 4 bases and 4 bases, in that order; junction bases with no gene match: 16. The CDR3 loop spans 18 amino acids. As DNA, the CDR3 is TGTGCCAGCAGCTGGCCGGGGGTCGCTAGCGGGATTGGAGAGACCCAGTACTTC. The encoded protein is CASSWPGVASGIGETQYF.

The chain recombines TRBV28 with TRBJ2-7; tentative D call: TRBD2 (6 bases). This CDR3 is 15 amino acids long. Germline CDR1 is MDHEN and CDR2 is SYDVKM. The V and J ends lost 6 bases and 0 bases respectively, with 15 bases between them. As DNA, the CDR3 is TGTGCCAGCAGACCGAGGGACTTAAGCTCCTACGAGCAGTACTTC. Encoded protein: CASRPRDLSSYEQYF.

In its sample, this clonotype was seen many times. The chain employs TRBV5-1 and TRBJ2-5; D unresolved. The CDR3 extends over 14 amino acids. The V end lost 0 bases, the J end lost 3 bases, and 9 bases lay between the germline ends. The germline CDR1 and CDR2 sequences are SGHRS and YFSETQ. The CDR3 region is CASSLEPGEETQYF. In DNA, the CDR3 is TGCGCCAGCAGCTTGGAGCCAGGAGAAGAGACCCAGTACTTC. The full variable domain, rest sourced from reference TRBV5-1 and TRBJ2-5, is KAGVTQTPRYLIKTRGQQVTLSCSPISGHRSVSWYQQTPGQGLQFLFEYFSETQRNKGNFPGRFSGRQFSNSRSEMNVSTLELGDSALYLCASSLEPGEETQYFGPGTRLLVL.

CDR3 sequence reads: CSAVGLAGVYNEQFF. In DNA, the CDR3 is TGCAGTGCTGTGGGACTAGCGGGAGTTTACAATGAGCAGTTCTTC. J is TRBJ2-1 and V is TRBV20-1, with 14 bases identical to TRBD2. The CDR3 runs to 15 residues. Germline lookup yields CDR1 DFQATT and CDR2 SNEGSKA (reference sequence). The trim removed 5 bases at V and 4 bases at J, leaving 4 bases unmatched.

This clonotype has only a few counts. The gene calls are TRBV21-1 and TRBJ1-5; the table's D call, TRBD1, was not checked against the DNA. TRBV21-1 is a documented pseudogene. CDR3 length: 15 amino acids. The CDR3: CASTLERTGNQPQHF. The CDR3 nucleotides are TGTGCCAGCACCTTAGAACGGACAGGGAATCAGCCCCAGCATTTT.

This clonotype has only a few counts. The genes are TRBV6-5 and TRBJ2-2; D may be TRBD1 (5 bases). Between the trimmed V and J ends, which lost 6 bases and 1 base, there was a span of 6 bases. This CDR3 has 13 amino acids. The germline CDR1 and CDR2 sequences are MNHEY and SVGAGI. CDR3 sequence reads: CASRTVNTGELFF. In DNA form, the CDR3 reads TGTGCCAGCAGGACAGTGAACACCGGGGAGCTGTTTTTT.

The chain combines TRBV5-1 with TRBJ2-7; 8 nucleotides align to TRBD1. Germline V gene sequence: CDR1 SGHRS, CDR2 YFSETQ. J was trimmed by 3 bases and V by 5 bases; bases with no gene match: 7. There are 14 residues in the CDR3. The CDR3 DNA reads as TGCGCCAGCAGGGTCGACAGGGGAGGCTACGAGCAGTACTTC. Encoded protein: CASRVDRGGYEQYF.

The chain carries TRBV28 and TRBJ2-7; TRBD1 agrees at 9 bases. V was clipped by 3 bases and J by 6 bases; unmatched bases: 6. Germline CDR1 and CDR2: MDHEN and SYDVKM. The CDR3 length is 14 residues. The CDR3 DNA reads TGTGCCAGCAGTTTGGACAGGGGAGAACTCGAGCAGTACTTC. Translating it yields CASSLDRGELEQYF.

This clonotype was picked up many times. The chain links TRBV20-1 to TRBJ2-7, with 8 bases lining up with TRBD1. CDR1 is DFQATT and CDR2 is SNEGSKA in the germline V gene (reference sequence). V lost 3 bases and J lost 7; bases outside the gene matches: 11. This CDR3 contains 14 residues. The CDR3 protein is CSASQDRALGEQYF. The CDR3 nucleotides read TGCAGTGCTAGTCAGGACAGGGCACTGGGAGAGCAGTACTTC.

The rearrangement uses TRBV7-2 and TRBJ2-5, with D possibly matching TRBD2 (6 bases). This CDR3 spans 16 amino acids. The V end was cut by 4 bases, the J end by 5 bases, with 20 bases between. Germline V gives CDR1 SGHTA, CDR2 FQGNSA. This CDR3 is CASSSFPAGPRETQYF. The CDR3 region has the DNA TGTGCCAGCAGCTCCTTCCCAGCGGGCCCTCGGGAGACCCAGTACTTC.

The gene calls are TRBV24-1 and TRBJ2-5, with D perhaps matching TRBD2 (6 bases). The germline CDR1 and CDR2 sequences are KGHDR and SFDVKD. Trimming pared 5 bases from V and 2 bases from J, leaving 11 bases between. The CDR3 loop spans 14 amino acids. The DNA for the CDR3 is TGTGCCACCAGTGCCTTACGGGGGCAAGAGACCCAGTACTTC. Its translation: CATSALRGQETQYF.

This clonotype was seen at least ten times. The chain recombines TRBV6-5 with TRBJ2-7; 8 positions agree with TRBD2. The CDR3 sequence is 15 residues long. J gave up 2 bases and V 2 bases, and 5 bases lay outside the gene matches. Per the germline V gene, CDR1 is MNHEY and CDR2 is SVGAGI. CDR3 sequence (DNA): TGTGCCAGCAGTTACGGGCGGGGGGTCACCTACGAGCAGTACTTC. This encodes CASSYGRGVTYEQYF.